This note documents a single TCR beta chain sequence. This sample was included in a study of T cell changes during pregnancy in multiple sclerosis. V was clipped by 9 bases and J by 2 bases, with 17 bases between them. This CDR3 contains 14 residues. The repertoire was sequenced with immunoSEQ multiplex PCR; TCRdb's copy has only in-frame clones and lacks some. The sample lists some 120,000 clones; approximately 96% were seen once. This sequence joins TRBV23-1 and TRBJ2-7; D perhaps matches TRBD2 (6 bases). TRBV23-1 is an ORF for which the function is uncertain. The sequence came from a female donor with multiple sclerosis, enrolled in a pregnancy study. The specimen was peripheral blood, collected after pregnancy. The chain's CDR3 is CASPSREDPYEQYF. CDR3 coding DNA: TGCGCCAGTCCGAGCAGGGAGGACCCCTACGAGCAGTACTTC.